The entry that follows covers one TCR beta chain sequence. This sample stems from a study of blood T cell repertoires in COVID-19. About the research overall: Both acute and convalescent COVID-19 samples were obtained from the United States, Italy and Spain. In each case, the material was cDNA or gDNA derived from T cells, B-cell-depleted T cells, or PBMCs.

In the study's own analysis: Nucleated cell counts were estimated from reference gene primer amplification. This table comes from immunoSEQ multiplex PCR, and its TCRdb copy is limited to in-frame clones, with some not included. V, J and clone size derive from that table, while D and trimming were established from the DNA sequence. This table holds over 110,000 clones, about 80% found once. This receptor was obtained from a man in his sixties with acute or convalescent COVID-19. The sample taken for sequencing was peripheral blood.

The CDR3 nucleotides are TGCGCCAGCAGCCCGGACCCAGCGGGAATCAGCACAGATACGCAGTATTTT. Translating gives CASSPDPAGISTDTQYF. J is TRBJ2-3 and V is TRBV5-1, with 7 bases matching TRBD2. Losses at the gene ends were 4 bases for V and 0 bases for J; bases not matched to a gene: 11. CDR1 is SGHRS and CDR2 is YFSETQ in the germline V gene. The CDR3 consists of 17 residues.